The clone carrying this TCR beta chain showed up many times. This entry comes from a study of identical twins. The CDR3 has 11 amino acids. CDR1 is SEHNR, CDR2 FQNEAQ, per germline (reference sequence). V lost 4 bases, J lost 9 bases, and 7 bases lay in between. Using its own MiXCR run on the 5' RACE reads, TCRdb lists one record per CDR3 protein. The sample lists 450,000 to 650,000 distinct CDR3 sequences, around a tenth occurring once. The sample was also reused in another study, on yellow fever vaccine responses in identical twins.

The TCR originated in a woman in her late teens or twenties in good health. Source material: PBMCs. The chain recombines TRBV7-9 with TRBJ2-1; no reliable D call. The CDR3 here is CASSSISEQFF. CDR3 in DNA: TGTGCCAGCAGCTCAATAAGTGAGCAGTTCTTC.